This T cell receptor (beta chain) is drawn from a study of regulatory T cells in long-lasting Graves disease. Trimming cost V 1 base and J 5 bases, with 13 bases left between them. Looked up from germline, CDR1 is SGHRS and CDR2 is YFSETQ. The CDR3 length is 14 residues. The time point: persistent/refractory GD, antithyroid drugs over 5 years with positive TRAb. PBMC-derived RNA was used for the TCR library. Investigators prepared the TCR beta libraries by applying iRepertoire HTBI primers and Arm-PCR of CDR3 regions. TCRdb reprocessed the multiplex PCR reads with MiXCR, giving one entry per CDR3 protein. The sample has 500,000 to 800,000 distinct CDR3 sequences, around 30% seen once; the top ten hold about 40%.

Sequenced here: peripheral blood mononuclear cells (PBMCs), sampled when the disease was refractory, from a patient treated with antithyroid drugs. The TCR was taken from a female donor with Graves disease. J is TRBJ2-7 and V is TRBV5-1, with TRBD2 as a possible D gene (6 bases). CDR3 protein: CASSLYGRRDEQYF. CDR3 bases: TGCGCCAGCAGCTTGTACGGGAGAAGGGACGAGCAGTACTTC.